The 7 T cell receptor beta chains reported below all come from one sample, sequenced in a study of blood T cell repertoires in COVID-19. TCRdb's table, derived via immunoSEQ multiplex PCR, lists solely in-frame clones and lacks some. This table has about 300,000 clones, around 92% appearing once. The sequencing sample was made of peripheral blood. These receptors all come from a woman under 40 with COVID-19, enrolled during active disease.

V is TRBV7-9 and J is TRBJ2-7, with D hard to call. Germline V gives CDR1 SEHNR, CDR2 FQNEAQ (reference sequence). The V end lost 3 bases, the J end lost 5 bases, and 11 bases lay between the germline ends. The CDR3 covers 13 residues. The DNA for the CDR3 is TGTGCCAGCAGCTTCCTAGTTGAAAACGAGCAGTACTTC. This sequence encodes CASSFLVENEQYF. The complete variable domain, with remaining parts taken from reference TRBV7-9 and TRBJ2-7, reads DTGVSQNPRHKITKRGQNVTFRCDPISEHNRLYWYRQTLGQGPEFLTYFQNEAQLEKSRLLSDRFSAERPKGSFSTLEIQRTEQGDSAMYLCASSFLVENEQYFGPGTRLTVT.

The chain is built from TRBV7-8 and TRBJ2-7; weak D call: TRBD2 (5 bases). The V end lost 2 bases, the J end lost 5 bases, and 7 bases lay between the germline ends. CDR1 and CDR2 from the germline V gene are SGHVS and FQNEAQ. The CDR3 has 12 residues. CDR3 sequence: CASSLSEDEQYF. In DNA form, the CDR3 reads TGTGCCAGCAGCTTATCGGAGGACGAGCAGTACTTC.

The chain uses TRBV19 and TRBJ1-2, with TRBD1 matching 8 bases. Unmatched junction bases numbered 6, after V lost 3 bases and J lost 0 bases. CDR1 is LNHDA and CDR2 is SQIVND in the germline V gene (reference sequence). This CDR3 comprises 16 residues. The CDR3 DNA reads TGTGCCAGTAGTATGAACACAGGGGGGGCTAACTATGGCTACACCTTC. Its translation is CASSMNTGGANYGYTF.

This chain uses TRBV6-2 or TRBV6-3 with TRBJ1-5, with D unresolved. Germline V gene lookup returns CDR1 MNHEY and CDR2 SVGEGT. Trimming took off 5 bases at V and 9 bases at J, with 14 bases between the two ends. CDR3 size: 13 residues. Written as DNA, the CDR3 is TGTGCCAGCAGTGGCAGCCGGAGTCTGCCCCAGCATTTT. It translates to CASSGSRSLPQHF.

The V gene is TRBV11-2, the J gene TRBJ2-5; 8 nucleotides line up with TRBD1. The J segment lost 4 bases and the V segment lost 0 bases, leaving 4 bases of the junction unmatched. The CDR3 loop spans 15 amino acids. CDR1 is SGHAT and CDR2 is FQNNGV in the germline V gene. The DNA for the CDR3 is TGTGCCAGCAGCTTAGACAGGGGGCGGTCAGAGACCCAGTACTTC. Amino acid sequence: CASSLDRGRSETQYF.

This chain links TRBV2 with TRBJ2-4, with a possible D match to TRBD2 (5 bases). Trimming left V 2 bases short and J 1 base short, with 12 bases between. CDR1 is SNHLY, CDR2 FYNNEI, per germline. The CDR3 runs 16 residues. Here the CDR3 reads CASSESGLGAKNIQYF. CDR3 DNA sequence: TGTGCCAGCAGTGAATCTGGACTGGGGGCCAAAAACATTCAGTACTTC.

Here the CDR3 reads CASRPRLGIGELFF. The DNA for the CDR3 is TGTGCCAGCAGACCCCGACTAGGAATCGGGGAGCTGTTTTTT. The chain links TRBV7-3 to TRBJ2-2; perhaps TRBD2 as D (6 bases). With 6 bases removed from V and 7 bases from J, the gap between germline ends came to 15 bases. CDR1 and CDR2 (germline): SGHTA, FQGTGA. This CDR3 region has 14 residues.